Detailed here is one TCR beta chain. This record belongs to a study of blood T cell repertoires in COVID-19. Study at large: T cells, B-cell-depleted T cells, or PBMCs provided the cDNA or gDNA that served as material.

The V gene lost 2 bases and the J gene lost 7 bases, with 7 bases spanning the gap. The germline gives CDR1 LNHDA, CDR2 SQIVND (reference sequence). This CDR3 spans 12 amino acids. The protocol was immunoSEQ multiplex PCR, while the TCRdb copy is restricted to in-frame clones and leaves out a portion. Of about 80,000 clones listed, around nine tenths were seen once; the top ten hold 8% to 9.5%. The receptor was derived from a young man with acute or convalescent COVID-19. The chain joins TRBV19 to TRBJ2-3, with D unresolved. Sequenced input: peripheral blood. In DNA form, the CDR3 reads TGTGCCAGTAGTATAAGTGGGCATACGCAGTATTTT. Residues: CASSISGHTQYF.